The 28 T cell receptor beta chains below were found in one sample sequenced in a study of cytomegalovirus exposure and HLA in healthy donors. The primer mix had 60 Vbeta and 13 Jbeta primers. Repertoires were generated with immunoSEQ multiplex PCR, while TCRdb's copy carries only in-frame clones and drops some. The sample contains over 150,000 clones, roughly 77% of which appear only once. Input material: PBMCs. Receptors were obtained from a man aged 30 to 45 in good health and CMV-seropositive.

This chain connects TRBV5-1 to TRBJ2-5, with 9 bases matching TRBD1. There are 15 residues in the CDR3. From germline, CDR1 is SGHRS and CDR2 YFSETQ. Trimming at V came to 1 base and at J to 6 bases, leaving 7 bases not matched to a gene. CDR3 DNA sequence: TGCGCCAGCAGCTTGTACACAGGGGGCGCGCAGACCCAGTACTTC. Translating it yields CASSLYTGGAQTQYF. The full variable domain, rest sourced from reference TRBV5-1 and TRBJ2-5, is KAGVTQTPRYLIKTRGQQVTLSCSPISGHRSVSWYQQTPGQGLQFLFEYFSETQRNKGNFPGRFSGRQFSNSRSEMNVSTLELGDSALYLCASSLYTGGAQTQYFGPGTRLLVL.

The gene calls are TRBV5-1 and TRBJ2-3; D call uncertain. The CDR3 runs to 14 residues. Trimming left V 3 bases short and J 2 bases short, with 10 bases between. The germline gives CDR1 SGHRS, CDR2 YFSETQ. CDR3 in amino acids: CASSSQLTTDTQYF. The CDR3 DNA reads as TGCGCCAGCAGCTCTCAACTTACCACAGATACGCAGTATTTT.

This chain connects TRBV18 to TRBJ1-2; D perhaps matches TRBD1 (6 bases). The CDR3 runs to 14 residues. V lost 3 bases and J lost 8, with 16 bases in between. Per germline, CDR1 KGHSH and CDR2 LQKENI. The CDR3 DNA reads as TGTGCCAGCTCACCCGGACAGCCGACAGAAGGCTACACCTTC. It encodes CASSPGQPTEGYTF.

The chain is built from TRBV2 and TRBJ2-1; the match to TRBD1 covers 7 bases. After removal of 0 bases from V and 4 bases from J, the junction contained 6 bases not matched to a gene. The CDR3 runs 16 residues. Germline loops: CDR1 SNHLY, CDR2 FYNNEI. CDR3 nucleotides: TGTGCCAGCAGTGAAGCGCGAGGACAGGCTTACAATGAGCAGTTCTTC. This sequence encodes CASSEARGQAYNEQFF.

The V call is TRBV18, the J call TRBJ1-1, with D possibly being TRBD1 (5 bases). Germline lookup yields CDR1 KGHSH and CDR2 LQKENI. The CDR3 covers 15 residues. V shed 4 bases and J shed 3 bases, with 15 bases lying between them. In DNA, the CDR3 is TGTGCCAGCTCACTCTCTTACGGAGGGGACACTGAAGCTTTCTTT. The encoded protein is CASSLSYGGDTEAFF.

CDR3: CASAGQPYGYTF. CDR3 in DNA: TGTGCCAGTGCGGGACAGCCCTATGGCTACACCTTC. The chain has TRBV19 and TRBJ1-2; TRBD1 matches at 7 bases. Germline trimming cut 8 bases from V and 4 bases from J; bases unmatched to any gene: 4. Germline V gene lookup returns CDR1 LNHDA and CDR2 SQIVND (reference sequence). There are 12 residues in the CDR3.

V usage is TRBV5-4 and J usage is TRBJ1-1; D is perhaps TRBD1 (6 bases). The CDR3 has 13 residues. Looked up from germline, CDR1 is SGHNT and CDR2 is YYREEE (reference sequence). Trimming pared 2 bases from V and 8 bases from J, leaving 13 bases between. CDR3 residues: CASSFFTQGEAFF. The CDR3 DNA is TGTGCCAGCAGCTTCTTTACCCAGGGGGAAGCTTTCTTT.

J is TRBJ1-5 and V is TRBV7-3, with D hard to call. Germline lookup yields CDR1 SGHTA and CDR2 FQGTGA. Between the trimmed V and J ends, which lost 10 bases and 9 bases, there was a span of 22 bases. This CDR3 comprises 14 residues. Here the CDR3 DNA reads TGTGCCATCCGGAAGGCGGAACGTCATGGGCCCCAGCATTTT. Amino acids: CAIRKAERHGPQHF.

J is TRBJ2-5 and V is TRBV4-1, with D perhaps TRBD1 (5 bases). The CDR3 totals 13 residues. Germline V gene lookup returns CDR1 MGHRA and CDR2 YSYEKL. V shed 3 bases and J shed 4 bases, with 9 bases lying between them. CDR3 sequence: CASSHQGIETQYF. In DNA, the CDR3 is TGCGCCAGCAGCCACCAGGGTATAGAGACCCAGTACTTC.

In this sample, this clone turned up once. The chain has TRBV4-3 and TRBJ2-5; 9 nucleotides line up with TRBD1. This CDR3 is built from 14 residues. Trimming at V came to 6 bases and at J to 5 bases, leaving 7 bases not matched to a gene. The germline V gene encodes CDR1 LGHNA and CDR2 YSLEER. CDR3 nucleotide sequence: TGCGCCAGCAGTCCCACAGGGGGCATGGAGACCCAGTACTTC. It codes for CASSPTGGMETQYF.

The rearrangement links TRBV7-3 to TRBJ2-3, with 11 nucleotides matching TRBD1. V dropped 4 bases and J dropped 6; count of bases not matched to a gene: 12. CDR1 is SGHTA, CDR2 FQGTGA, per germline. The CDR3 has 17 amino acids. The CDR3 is CASSSGAGQGAGDTQYF. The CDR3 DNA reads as TGTGCCAGCAGCTCCGGGGCCGGACAGGGGGCGGGGGATACGCAGTATTTT.

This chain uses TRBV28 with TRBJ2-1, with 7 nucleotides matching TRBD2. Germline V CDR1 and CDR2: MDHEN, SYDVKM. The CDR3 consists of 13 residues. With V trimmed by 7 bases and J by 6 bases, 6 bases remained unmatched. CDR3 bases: TGTGCCAGCACACTAGCGACCCCCAATGAGCAGTTCTTC. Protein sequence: CASTLATPNEQFF.

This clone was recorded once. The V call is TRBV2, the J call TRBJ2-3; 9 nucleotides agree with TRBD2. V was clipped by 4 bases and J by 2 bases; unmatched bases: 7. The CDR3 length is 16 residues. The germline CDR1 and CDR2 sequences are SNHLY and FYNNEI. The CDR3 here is CASSVMAGGATDTQYF. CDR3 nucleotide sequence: TGTGCCAGCAGTGTTATGGCGGGGGGGGCCACAGATACGCAGTATTTT.

DNA of the CDR3: TGCGCCAGCTCACAGGGACAGTCCTACTCTGGAAACACCATATATTTT. As protein: CASSQGQSYSGNTIYF. The chain has TRBV5-1 and TRBJ1-3, with TRBD1 matching over 7 bases. V lost 7 bases, J lost 0 bases, and 10 bases stayed unmatched. The germline V gene has CDR1 SGHRS and CDR2 YFSETQ. CDR3 length: 16 amino acids.

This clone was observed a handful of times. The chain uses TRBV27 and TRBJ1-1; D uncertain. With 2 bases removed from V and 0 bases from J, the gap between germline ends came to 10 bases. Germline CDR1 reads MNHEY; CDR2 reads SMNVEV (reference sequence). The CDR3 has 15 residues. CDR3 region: CASSLEWSVNTEAFF. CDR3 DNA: TGTGCCAGCAGTTTAGAATGGAGTGTGAACACTGAAGCTTTCTTT.

In nucleotides, the CDR3 is TGTGCCAGCAGTGCCGGGGTAAACACTGAAGCTTTCTTT. This encodes CASSAGVNTEAFF. The genes are TRBV2 and TRBJ1-1; D remains ambiguous. The CDR3 runs 13 residues. CDR1 and CDR2 (germline): SNHLY, FYNNEI. V was clipped by 4 bases and J by 2 bases, with 8 bases between them.

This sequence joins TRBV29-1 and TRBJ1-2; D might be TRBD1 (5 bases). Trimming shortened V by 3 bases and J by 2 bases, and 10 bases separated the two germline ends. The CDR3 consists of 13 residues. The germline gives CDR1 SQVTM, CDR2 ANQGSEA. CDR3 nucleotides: TGCAGCGTTGAGGCAGGGTCGAACTATGGCTACACCTTC. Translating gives CSVEAGSNYGYTF. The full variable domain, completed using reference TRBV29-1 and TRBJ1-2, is SAVISQKPSRDICQRGTSLTIQCQVDSQVTMMFWYRQQPGQSLTLIATANQGSEATYESGFVIDKFPISRPNLTFSTLTVSNMSPEDSSIYLCSVEAGSNYGYTFGSGTRLTVV.

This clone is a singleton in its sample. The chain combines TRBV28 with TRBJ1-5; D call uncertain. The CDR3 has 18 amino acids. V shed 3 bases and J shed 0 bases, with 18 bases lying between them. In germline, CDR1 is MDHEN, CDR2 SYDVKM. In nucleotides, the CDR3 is TGTGCCAGCAGTTTTCCCGCGTTTGGTCCATCTAGCAATCAGCCCCAGCATTTT. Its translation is CASSFPAFGPSSNQPQHF.

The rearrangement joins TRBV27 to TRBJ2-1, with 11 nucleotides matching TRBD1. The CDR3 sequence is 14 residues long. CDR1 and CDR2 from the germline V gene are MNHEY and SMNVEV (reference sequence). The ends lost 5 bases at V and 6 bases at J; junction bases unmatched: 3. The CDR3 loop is CASSVGTGGNEQFF. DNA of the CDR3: TGTGCCAGCAGTGTAGGGACAGGGGGCAATGAGCAGTTCTTC.

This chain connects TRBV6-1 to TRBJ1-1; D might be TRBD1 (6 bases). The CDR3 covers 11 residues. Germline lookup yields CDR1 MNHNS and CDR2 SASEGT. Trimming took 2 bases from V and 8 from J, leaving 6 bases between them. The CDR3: CASSERGEAFF. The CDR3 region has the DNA TGTGCCAGCAGTGAAAGGGGGGAAGCTTTCTTT.

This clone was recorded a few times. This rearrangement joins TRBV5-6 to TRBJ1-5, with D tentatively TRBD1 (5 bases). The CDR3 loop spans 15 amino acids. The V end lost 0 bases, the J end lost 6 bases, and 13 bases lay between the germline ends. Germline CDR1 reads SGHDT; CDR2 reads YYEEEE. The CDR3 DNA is TGTGCCAGCAGCTTGGCGGAGGGGCGTGGTCAGCCCCAGCATTTT. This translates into CASSLAEGRGQPQHF.

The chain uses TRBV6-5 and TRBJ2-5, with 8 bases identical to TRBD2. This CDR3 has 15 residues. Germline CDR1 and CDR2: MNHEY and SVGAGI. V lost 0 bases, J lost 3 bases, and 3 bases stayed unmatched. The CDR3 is CASSYSLAVKETQYF. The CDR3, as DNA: TGTGCCAGCAGTTACTCACTAGCGGTAAAAGAGACCCAGTACTTC.

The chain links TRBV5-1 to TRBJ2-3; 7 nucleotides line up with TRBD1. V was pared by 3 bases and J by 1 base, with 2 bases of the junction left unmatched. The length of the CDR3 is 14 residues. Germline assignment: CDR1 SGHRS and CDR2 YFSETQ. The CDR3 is CASSWDSRTDTQYF. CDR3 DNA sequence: TGCGCCAGCAGCTGGGACAGCCGCACAGATACGCAGTATTTT.

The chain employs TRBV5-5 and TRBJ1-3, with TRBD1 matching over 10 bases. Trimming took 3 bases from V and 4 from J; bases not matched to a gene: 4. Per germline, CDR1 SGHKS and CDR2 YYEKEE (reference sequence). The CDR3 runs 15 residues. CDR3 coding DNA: TGTGCCAGCAGCTCCGGGACAGGGGTGGGAAACACCATATATTTT. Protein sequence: CASSSGTGVGNTIYF.

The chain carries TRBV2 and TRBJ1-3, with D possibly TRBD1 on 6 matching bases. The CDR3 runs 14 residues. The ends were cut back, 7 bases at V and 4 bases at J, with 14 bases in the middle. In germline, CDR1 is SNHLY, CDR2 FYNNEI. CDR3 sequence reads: CASTMGARGNTIYF. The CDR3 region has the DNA TGTGCCAGCACGATGGGGGCGCGGGGAAACACCATATATTTT.

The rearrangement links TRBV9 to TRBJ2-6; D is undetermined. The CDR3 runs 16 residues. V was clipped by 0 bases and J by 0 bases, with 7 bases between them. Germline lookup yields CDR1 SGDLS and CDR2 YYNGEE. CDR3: CASSVAQSSGANVLTF. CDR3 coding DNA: TGTGCCAGCAGCGTAGCACAGTCCTCTGGGGCCAACGTCCTGACTTTC.

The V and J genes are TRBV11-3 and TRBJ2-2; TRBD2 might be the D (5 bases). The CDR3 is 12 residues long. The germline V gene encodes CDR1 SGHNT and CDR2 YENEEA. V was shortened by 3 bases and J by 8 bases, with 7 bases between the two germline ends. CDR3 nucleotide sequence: TGTGCCAGCAGCTTGGACTTGGGGGAGCTGTTTTTT. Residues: CASSLDLGELFF.

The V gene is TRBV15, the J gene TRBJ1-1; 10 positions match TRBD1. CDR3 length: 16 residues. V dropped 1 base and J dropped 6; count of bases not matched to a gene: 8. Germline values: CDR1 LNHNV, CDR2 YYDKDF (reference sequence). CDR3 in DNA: TGTGCCACCAGCAGAGGTGGGACAGGGGCTGCGGCTGAAGCTTTCTTT. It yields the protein CATSRGGTGAAAEAFF.